This T cell receptor (beta chain) was retrieved from a study of cytomegalovirus exposure and HLA in healthy donors. 13 Jbeta primers and 60 Vbeta primers were used for the PCR. The repertoire was sequenced with immunoSEQ multiplex PCR; TCRdb's copy has only in-frame clones and lacks some. In the table there are some 180,000 clones, about 70% of which are singletons. CDR1 is MGHDK and CDR2 is SYGVNS in the germline V gene. This CDR3 has 13 residues. Trimming took 1 base from V and 8 from J, leaving 9 bases between them. This clone was seen more than once but under ten times. The rearrangement links TRBV25-1 to TRBJ1-5; D not certain. Sequencing was performed on PBMCs. This sequence was found in a woman in her twenties or thirties in good health and CMV-seronegative. The CDR3 sequence is CASSEFGGEPQHF. Written as DNA, the CDR3 is TGTGCCAGCAGTGAATTCGGCGGCGAGCCCCAGCATTTT.